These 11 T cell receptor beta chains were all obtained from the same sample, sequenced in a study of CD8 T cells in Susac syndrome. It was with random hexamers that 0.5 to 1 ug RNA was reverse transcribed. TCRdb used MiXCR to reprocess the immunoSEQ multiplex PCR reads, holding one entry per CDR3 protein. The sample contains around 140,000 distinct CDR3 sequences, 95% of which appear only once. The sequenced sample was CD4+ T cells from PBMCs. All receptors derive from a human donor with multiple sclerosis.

CDR3 coding DNA: TGTGCCACCAGGCCCGCAGGACAGGCTTACACTGAAGCTTTCTTT. It specifies CATRPAGQAYTEAFF. The chain employs TRBV7-9 and TRBJ1-1, with 7 bases fitting TRBD1. From germline, CDR1 is SEHNR and CDR2 FQNEAQ (reference sequence). CDR3 length: 15 residues. V dropped 10 bases and J dropped 3; count of bases not matched to a gene: 14.

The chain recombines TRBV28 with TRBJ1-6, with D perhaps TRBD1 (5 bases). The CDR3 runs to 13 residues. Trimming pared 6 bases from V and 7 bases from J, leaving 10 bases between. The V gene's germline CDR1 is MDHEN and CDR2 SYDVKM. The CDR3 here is CASREGDNSPLHF. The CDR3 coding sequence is TGTGCCAGCAGGGAAGGGGACAATTCACCCCTCCACTTT.

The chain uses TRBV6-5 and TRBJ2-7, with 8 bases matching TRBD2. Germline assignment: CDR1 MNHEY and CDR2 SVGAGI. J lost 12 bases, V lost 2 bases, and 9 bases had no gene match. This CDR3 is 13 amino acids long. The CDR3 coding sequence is TGTGCCAGCAGTTACCCCCCGGGGGGGGCGACGTACTTC. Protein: CASSYPPGGATYF.

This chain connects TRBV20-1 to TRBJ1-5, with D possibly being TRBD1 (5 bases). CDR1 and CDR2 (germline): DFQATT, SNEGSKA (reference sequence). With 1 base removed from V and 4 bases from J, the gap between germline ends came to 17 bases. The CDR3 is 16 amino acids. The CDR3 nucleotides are TGCAGTGCTAGAGTTACGACAGCGCGAACGAATCAGCCCCAGCATTTT. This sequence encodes CSARVTTARTNQPQHF.

As DNA, the CDR3 is TGTGCCAGCAGCTCGATACCCGGGTTCTCAGGGACTGAAGCTTTCTTT. Translation: CASSSIPGFSGTEAFF. J is TRBJ1-1 and V is TRBV7-3; the D gene is possibly TRBD1 (5 bases). V was cut by 4 bases and J by 5 bases, with 20 bases left in between. Germline values: CDR1 SGHTA, CDR2 FQGTGA. The CDR3 loop spans 16 amino acids. The variable domain in full, completed from reference TRBV7-3 and TRBJ1-1, reads GAGVSQTPSNKVTEKGKYVELRCDPISGHTALYWYRQSLGQGPEFLIYFQGTGAADDSGLPNDRFFAVRPEGSVSTLKIQRTERGDSAVYLCASSSIPGFSGTEAFFGQGTRLTVV.

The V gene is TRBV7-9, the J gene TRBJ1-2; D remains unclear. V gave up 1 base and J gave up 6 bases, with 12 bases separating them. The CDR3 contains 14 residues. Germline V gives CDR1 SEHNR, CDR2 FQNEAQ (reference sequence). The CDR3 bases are TGTGCCAGCAGCTTAGACGAGGGTTCGGATGGCTACACCTTC. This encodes CASSLDEGSDGYTF.

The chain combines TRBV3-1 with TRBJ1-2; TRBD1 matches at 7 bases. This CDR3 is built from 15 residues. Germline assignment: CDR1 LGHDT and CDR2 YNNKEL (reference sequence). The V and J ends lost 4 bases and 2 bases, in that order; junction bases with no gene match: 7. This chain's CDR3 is CASSRSDRTNYGYTF. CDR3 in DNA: TGTGCCAGCAGCCGTTCGGACAGGACCAACTATGGCTACACCTTC.

The CDR3 reads CASSHDAFTDTQYF. The CDR3 DNA sequence: TGTGCCAGCAGCCACGACGCGTTCACAGATACGCAGTATTTT. The V and J genes are TRBV7-8 and TRBJ2-3; unclear D gene. The CDR3 has 14 residues. The germline V gene encodes CDR1 SGHVS and CDR2 FQNEAQ. The V end lost 5 bases, the J end lost 2 bases, and 11 bases lay between the germline ends.

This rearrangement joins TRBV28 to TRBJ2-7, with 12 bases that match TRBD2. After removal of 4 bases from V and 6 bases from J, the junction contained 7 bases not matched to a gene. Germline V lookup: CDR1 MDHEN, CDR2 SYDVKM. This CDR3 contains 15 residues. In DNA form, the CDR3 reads TGTGCCAGCAGTTACCACCTAGCGGGGGGGCTCGAGCAGTACTTC. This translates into CASSYHLAGGLEQYF.

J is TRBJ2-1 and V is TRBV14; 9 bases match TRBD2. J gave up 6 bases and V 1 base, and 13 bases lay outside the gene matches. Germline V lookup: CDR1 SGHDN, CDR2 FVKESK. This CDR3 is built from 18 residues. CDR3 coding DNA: TGTGCCAGCAGCCAAGGGCTGGTCGGGACTAGCCCCGTCAATGAGCAGTTCTTC. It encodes CASSQGLVGTSPVNEQFF.

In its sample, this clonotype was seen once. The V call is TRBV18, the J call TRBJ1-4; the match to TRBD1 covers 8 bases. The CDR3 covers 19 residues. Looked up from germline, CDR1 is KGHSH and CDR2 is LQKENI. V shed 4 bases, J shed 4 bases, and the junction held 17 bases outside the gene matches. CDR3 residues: CASSRRTGTGYGVNEKLFF. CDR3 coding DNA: TGTGCCAGCTCACGTAGGACCGGGACAGGCTATGGAGTTAATGAAAAACTGTTTTTT.